This T cell receptor beta chain was identified in a study of T cell responses to AZD1222 COVID-19 vaccine. General study points: Baseline antibody screening turned up just six or seven seropositive AZD1222 recipients.

The protocol was immunoSEQ multiplex PCR, while the TCRdb copy is restricted to in-frame clones and leaves out a portion. The sample consists of approximately 82,000 clones, 90% to 95% of them appearing once. There are 16 residues in the CDR3. From germline, CDR1 is MNHEY and CDR2 SVGAGI. The V end was cut by 0 bases, the J end by 5 bases, with 13 bases between. About this clone itself: Its specificity is not known.

This receptor was taken from an adult who received the AZD1222 COVID-19 vaccine. The V and J genes are TRBV6-5 and TRBJ1-4; unclear D gene. Sequenced material: peripheral blood, taken 28 days after the second AZD1222 dose. The CDR3 DNA reads TGTGCCAGCAGTTACTCGAGCAGCCATGACAATGAAAAACTGTTTTTT. Its protein is CASSYSSSHDNEKLFF.